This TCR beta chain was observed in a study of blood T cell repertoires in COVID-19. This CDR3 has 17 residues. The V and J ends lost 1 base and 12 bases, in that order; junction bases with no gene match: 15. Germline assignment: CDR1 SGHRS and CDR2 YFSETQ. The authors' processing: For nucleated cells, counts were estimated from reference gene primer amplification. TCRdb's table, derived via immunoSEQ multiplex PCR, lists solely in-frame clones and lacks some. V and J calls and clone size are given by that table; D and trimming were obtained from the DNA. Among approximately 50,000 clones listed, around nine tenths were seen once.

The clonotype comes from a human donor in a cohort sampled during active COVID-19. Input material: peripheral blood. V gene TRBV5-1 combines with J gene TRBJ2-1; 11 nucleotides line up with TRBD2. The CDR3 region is CASSLNPGLAETRRQFF. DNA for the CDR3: TGCGCCAGCAGCTTGAACCCGGGACTAGCGGAGACCAGACGGCAGTTCTTC.